Shown below are 12 T cell receptor beta chains from a single sample sequenced in a study of cytomegalovirus exposure and HLA in healthy donors. PCR amplification relied on 60 Vbeta primers (plus 13 Jbeta primers). The protocol was immunoSEQ multiplex PCR, while the TCRdb copy is restricted to in-frame clones and leaves out a portion. This table has roughly 63,000 clones, approximately 71% appearing once. Sample: PBMCs. These receptors all stem from a man aged 45 to 65 in good health and CMV-seropositive.

The chain carries TRBV6-5 and TRBJ1-1, with D uncertain. V was cut by 7 bases and J by 4 bases, with 10 bases left in between. CDR1 and CDR2 (germline): MNHEY, SVGAGI. The CDR3 loop spans 12 amino acids. The CDR3 DNA sequence: TGTGCCAGCAACTCAATAACCACTGAAGCTTTCTTT. Amino acids: CASNSITTEAFF.

The V gene is TRBV6-5, the J gene TRBJ2-7, with 12 bases that match TRBD1. Trimming took 6 bases from V and 2 from J; bases not matched to a gene: 5. CDR1 and CDR2 (germline): MNHEY, SVGAGI. The CDR3 consists of 15 residues. This CDR3 is CASRGTGGLTYEQYF. CDR3 in DNA: TGTGCCAGCAGGGGGACAGGGGGCCTAACCTACGAGCAGTACTTC.

The chain uses TRBV30 and TRBJ2-2, with 11 bases aligning to TRBD2. Germline CDR1 GTSNPN, CDR2 SVGIG (reference sequence). CDR3 size: 17 residues. J gave up 6 bases and V 1 base, and 10 bases lay outside the gene matches. The CDR3 region is CAWSALRLAGSAGELFF. The CDR3 DNA is TGTGCCTGGAGTGCCCTACGACTAGCGGGGAGTGCCGGGGAGCTGTTTTTT.

The rearrangement uses TRBV30 and TRBJ2-7, with 10 positions matching TRBD1. With V trimmed by 6 bases and J by 4 bases, 9 bases remained unmatched. This CDR3 contains 14 residues. CDR1 GTSNPN and CDR2 SVGIG come from the germline V gene (reference sequence). The CDR3 bases are TGTGCCTGTCGGACAGGGGGAAAGATATACGAGCAGTACTTC. This encodes CACRTGGKIYEQYF.

The chain recombines TRBV11-2 with TRBJ1-1; a possible D gene is TRBD1 (6 bases). V was clipped by 1 base and J by 1 base, with 10 bases between them. There are 15 residues in the CDR3. Germline loops: CDR1 SGHAT, CDR2 FQNNGV. The DNA of the CDR3 is TGTGCCAGCAGCTTAGCCGTACAGGGGAACACTGAAGCTTTCTTT. This codes for CASSLAVQGNTEAFF. Together with reference TRBV11-2 and TRBJ1-1, the CDR3 gives the full variable domain: EAGVAQSPRYKIIEKRQSVAFWCNPISGHATLYWYQQILGQGPKLLIQFQNNGVVDDSQLPKDRFSAERLKGVDSTLKIQPAKLEDSAVYLCASSLAVQGNTEAFFGQGTRLTVV.

The chain links TRBV27 to TRBJ1-6; D is undetermined. CDR3 length equals 14 residues. CDR1 MNHEY and CDR2 SMNVEV come from the germline V gene (reference sequence). V was pared by 3 bases and J by 7 bases, with 10 bases between. CDR3 nucleotides: TGTGCCAGCAGTTTTGAGGGAGGGAATTCACCCCTCCACTTT. It yields the protein CASSFEGGNSPLHF.

The chain combines TRBV7-9 with TRBJ1-1; D call uncertain. Trimming stripped 5 bases from V and 4 bases from J, with 17 bases between. Germline CDR1 SEHNR, CDR2 FQNEAQ (reference sequence). The CDR3 sequence is 15 residues long. The CDR3 sequence: CASSQVPPSRTEAFF. The CDR3 region has the DNA TGTGCCAGCAGCCAGGTCCCACCATCTCGCACTGAAGCTTTCTTT.

This chain links TRBV2 with TRBJ1-1, with 7 bases matching TRBD1. The CDR3 totals 17 residues. The J segment lost 5 bases and the V segment lost 4 bases, leaving 16 bases of the junction unmatched. CDR1 and CDR2 from the germline V gene are SNHLY and FYNNEI. The chain's CDR3 is CASSGIPGQWAGTEAFF. The DNA of the CDR3 is TGTGCCAGCAGTGGGATTCCGGGACAGTGGGCTGGAACTGAAGCTTTCTTT.

In this sample, this clone turned up a few times. This chain connects TRBV30 to TRBJ2-7; the match to TRBD1 covers 8 bases. This CDR3 comprises 11 residues. The J segment lost 3 bases and the V segment lost 5 bases, leaving 0 bases of the junction unmatched. Germline CDR1 and CDR2: GTSNPN and SVGIG (reference sequence). CDR3 DNA sequence: TGTGCCTGGGGACAGGGCTACGAGCAGTACTTC. This gives the protein CAWGQGYEQYF.

The gene calls are TRBV5-1 and TRBJ1-6; tentatively, D is TRBD1 (6 bases). Germline V gene lookup returns CDR1 SGHRS and CDR2 YFSETQ. The CDR3 totals 17 residues. V was pared by 4 bases and J by 3 bases, with 17 bases between. The CDR3 region has the DNA TGCGCCAGCAGCACAGGACAGAGCTGGGACTATAATTCACCCCTCCACTTT. Its translation is CASSTGQSWDYNSPLHF.

This clone was seen only a few times. V is TRBV11-2 and J is TRBJ2-1; 12 bases fit TRBD2. This CDR3 contains 17 residues. The V segment lost 2 bases and the J segment 0 bases; nucleotides outside the gene matches: 2. CDR1 is SGHAT, CDR2 FQNNGV, per germline. The CDR3 loop reads CASSLWTSGISYNEQFF. The CDR3 DNA reads TGTGCCAGCAGCTTATGGACTAGCGGGATCTCCTACAATGAGCAGTTCTTC. Supplemented by reference TRBV11-2 and TRBJ2-1, the full variable domain reads EAGVAQSPRYKIIEKRQSVAFWCNPISGHATLYWYQQILGQGPKLLIQFQNNGVVDDSQLPKDRFSAERLKGVDSTLKIQPAKLEDSAVYLCASSLWTSGISYNEQFFGPGTRLTVL.

The V gene is TRBV5-1, the J gene TRBJ2-3; TRBD2 matches at 15 bases. V lost 4 bases, J lost 0 bases, and 6 bases stayed unmatched. Per the germline V gene, CDR1 is SGHRS and CDR2 is YFSETQ. The CDR3 consists of 18 residues. The DNA for the CDR3 is TGCGCCAGCAGCCGTGGACTAGCGGGAGGGAGAAGCACAGATACGCAGTATTTT. Residues: CASSRGLAGGRSTDTQYF.